A single sample is the source of the 10 T cell receptor beta chains below, sequenced in a study of T cells in localized non-small cell lung cancer. Using immunoSEQ multiplex PCR, the repertoire was profiled, and TCRdb retains in-frame clones only, with some absent. The sample yields about 7,300 clones, around 23% seen once. Sequencing was performed on lung tumor tissue, taken before any cancer treatment. These TCRs come from a man aged 35 to 69 with stage III squamous cell lung carcinoma.

The rearrangement uses TRBV6-8 and TRBJ2-7; 9 bases match TRBD1. The CDR3 has 12 amino acids. The V gene end was trimmed by 8 bases and the J gene end by 3 bases; junction bases not matched to a gene: 2. Germline V gene sequence: CDR1 MNHGY, CDR2 SAAAGT. CDR3 sequence (DNA): TGTGCCAGCGGGGGACAGGGCTACGAGCAGTACTTC. It specifies CASGGQGYEQYF.

J is TRBJ2-3 and V is TRBV28; 7 bases map to TRBD1. Trimming at V came to 7 bases and at J to 2 bases, leaving 6 bases not matched to a gene. The germline V gene has CDR1 MDHEN and CDR2 SYDVKM. The CDR3 consists of 14 residues. The CDR3 region has the DNA TGTGCCAGCACCGACGACAGGGCCACAGATACGCAGTATTTT. Protein: CASTDDRATDTQYF.

There are many counts of this clone. The chain joins TRBV11-3 to TRBJ1-2; D possibly corresponds to TRBD1 (5 bases). This CDR3 is built from 14 residues. Trimming took off 3 bases at V and 1 base at J, with 9 bases between the two ends. Germline CDR1 SGHNT, CDR2 YENEEA. The CDR3 nucleotides read TGTGCCAGCAGCTTGGCGACAGTTAACTATGGCTACACCTTC. Amino acids: CASSLATVNYGYTF.

The V and J genes are TRBV19 and TRBJ2-5; the match to TRBD2 covers 12 bases. The germline V gene encodes CDR1 LNHDA and CDR2 SQIVND (reference sequence). Trimming at V came to 8 bases and at J to 1 base, leaving 5 bases not matched to a gene. CDR3 length: 15 residues. As DNA, the CDR3 is TGTGCCAGTGGAATACTAGCGGGAGGCCAAGAGACCCAGTACTTC. It is translated as CASGILAGGQETQYF.

Here the CDR3 reads CASSVGGTRETQYF. The CDR3 bases are TGTGCCAGCAGCGTAGGTGGGACTCGGGAGACCCAGTACTTC. The chain employs TRBV9 and TRBJ2-5; a weak D match, TRBD2 (6 bases). This CDR3 is built from 14 residues. V dropped 0 bases and J dropped 5 bases, with 11 bases sitting between them. Germline CDR1 and CDR2: SGDLS and YYNGEE.

The CDR3 DNA reads as TGTGCCAGCAGTGCCCAGGGGGTAGGAAACACCATATATTTT. It specifies CASSAQGVGNTIYF. This chain links TRBV25-1 with TRBJ1-3; 7 nucleotides agree with TRBD1. After removal of 4 bases from V and 4 bases from J, the junction contained 4 bases not matched to a gene. Per germline, CDR1 MGHDK and CDR2 SYGVNS. The CDR3 sequence is 14 residues long.

This clone was picked up a small number of times. The V call is TRBV6-8, the J call TRBJ2-7; 8 bases align to TRBD1. CDR1 MNHGY and CDR2 SAAAGT come from the germline V gene. The CDR3 extends over 14 amino acids. Trimming cost V 5 bases and J 4 bases; bases outside gene matches: 7. In DNA, the CDR3 is TGTGCCAGCAGTCCCGACAGGGGTCTGTACGAGCAGTACTTC. Protein product: CASSPDRGLYEQYF.

Only a few counts were recorded for this clone. V gene TRBV9 combines with J gene TRBJ1-1, with a weak D call TRBD1 (5 bases). This CDR3 spans 16 amino acids. Deletions cut 0 bases from V and 2 bases from J, with 14 bases between. Looked up from germline, CDR1 is SGDLS and CDR2 is YYNGEE. In nucleotides, the CDR3 is TGTGCCAGCAGCGTAGGTGGGGGGACCTACAACACTGAAGCTTTCTTT. Amino acids: CASSVGGGTYNTEAFF. The whole variable domain, remainder taken from reference TRBV9 and TRBJ1-1, is DSGVTQTPKHLITATGQRVTLRCSPRSGDLSVYWYQQSLDQGLQFLIQYYNGEERAKGNILERFSAQQFPDLHSELNLSSLELGDSALYFCASSVGGGTYNTEAFFGQGTRLTVV.

The rearrangement uses TRBV28 and TRBJ1-5; D not resolved. This CDR3 region has 15 residues. Germline values: CDR1 MDHEN, CDR2 SYDVKM. V was pared by 4 bases and J by 2 bases, with 12 bases between. CDR3 sequence: CASSWDGRGNQPQHF. For the CDR3, the DNA is TGTGCCAGCAGTTGGGATGGGAGGGGCAATCAGCCCCAGCATTTT.

This clone was detected a few times. The chain couples TRBV19 to TRBJ1-1; 7 positions match TRBD1. The junction had 9 bases not matched to a gene; V was cut back by 10 bases and J by 1 base. Per germline, CDR1 LNHDA and CDR2 SQIVND (reference sequence). This CDR3 contains 14 residues. CDR3 region: CAILRRQGNTEAFF. The DNA for the CDR3 is TGTGCCATCCTAAGGAGACAGGGGAACACTGAAGCTTTCTTT. Looking up the rest from reference TRBV19 and TRBJ1-1 gives the full variable domain: DGGITQSPKYLFRKEGQNVTLSCEQNLNHDAMYWYRQDPGQGLRLIYYSQIVNDFQKGDIAEGYSVSREKKESFPLTVTSAQKNPTAFYLCAILRRQGNTEAFFGQGTRLTVV.